This entry concerns a single T cell receptor (beta chain). No antigen is known for it. The germline V gene has CDR1 MGHRA and CDR2 YSYEKL. This CDR3 has 15 amino acids. Trimming took 4 bases from V and 8 from J, leaving 18 bases between them. Adults of Caucasian background living in Nashville, Tennessee made up all donors. Here immunoSEQ multiplex PCR was the method, and the copy in TCRdb shows in-frame clones only, minus some. The sample carries fewer than 650,000 clones, around 80% recorded once. These data come from a study of shared clonotypes between healthy human individuals. Study-level information: Serving as donors were a couple of women and three men, whose ages spanned 18 to 49.

General study results and limits: Represented diversity, genetic and exposure-history alike, was limited by few donors.

The receptor was derived from a woman between 35 and 50 years old in good health. Some clones in this sample may be carry-over from other donors' samples. V gene TRBV4-1 combines with J gene TRBJ1-5, with D possibly matching TRBD1 (6 bases). Sample: PBMCs. The CDR3 region has the DNA TGCGCCAGCAGCCGGGCTAGGGGGGGCAGAAAGCCCCAGCATTTT. This translates into CASSRARGGRKPQHF.